This TCR beta chain originates from a study of T cells in Graves' hyperthyroidism and ophthalmopathy. What was amplified from RNA transcripts were TCR beta CDR3 regions. A first-round RT-PCR of the TCR CDR3 used the HTBI primer set. TCRdb itself ran the multiplex PCR reads through MiXCR, one entry per CDR3 protein. The table shows 550,000 to 700,000 distinct CDR3 sequences, with 35% to 55% occurring only once. The sample holds a few counts of this clonotype. Trimming stripped 1 base from V and 7 bases from J, with 14 bases between. Germline CDR1 and CDR2: SGHTA and FQGNSA. The CDR3 is 14 residues long.

The receptor was derived from an adult woman with Graves' disease, either hyperthyroidism or ophthalmopathy (not recorded which). This chain uses TRBV7-2 with TRBJ2-7; maybe TRBD2 (6 bases). Material: peripheral blood or thyroid tissue (not recorded which). CDR3 loop: CASSLVTGSREQYF. The CDR3 nucleotides read TGTGCCAGCAGCTTAGTAACCGGGAGTAGAGAGCAGTACTTC.